A selection of T cell receptor beta chains follows, all from one sample in a study of post-analysis software for immune sequencing data. TCRdb reprocessed the PCR reads with MiXCR, giving one entry per CDR3 protein. This sample has about 170,000 distinct CDR3 sequences, with approximately 31% found just once. Sequencing was carried out using blood. These TCRs come from a girl aged 10-17 years with multiple sclerosis. CDR3s leave out the opening cysteine and the closing phenylalanine or tryptophan.

CDR3	V	J
ATSAAQGAMAGELF	TRBV24-1	TRBJ2-2
ASMREKSTGELF	TRBV12-3/TRBV12-4	TRBJ2-2
ASSLGQYFSYEQY	TRBV7-2	TRBJ2-7
ASSPGTGQYNEQF	TRBV9	TRBJ2-1
ASSPRGTGTKNLYEQY	TRBV27	TRBJ2-7
ASSHAGDMNTEAF	TRBV5-4	TRBJ1-1
SAAGGNDAGELF	TRBV20-1	TRBJ2-2
SAPGLAGTDTQY	TRBV29-1	TRBJ2-3
ASKNGNTEAF	TRBV6-5	TRBJ1-1
SVPGGVTSTDTQY	TRBV29-1	TRBJ2-3
SGAAGADTQY	TRBV20-1	TRBJ2-3
SVEEAAYEQY	TRBV29-1	TRBJ2-7
SVETGKVYGYT	TRBV29-1	TRBJ1-2
ASSPRRGDEQF	TRBV18	TRBJ2-1
ASIGTPFADQPQH	TRBV27	TRBJ1-5
ASSLGGSPGTGELF	TRBV5-1	TRBJ2-2
ASSPTESSYNEQF	TRBV4-1	TRBJ2-1
SAREDLTGTHRHYGYT	TRBV20-1	TRBJ1-2
ASSLVHYPTDTQY	TRBV7-8	TRBJ2-3
ATTFRRAENTEAF	TRBV14	TRBJ1-1
ASSQDPLAGGYNEQF	TRBV4-3	TRBJ2-1
ASRDRVTQF	TRBV2	TRBJ2-1
ASTYPGQNTEAF	TRBV28	TRBJ1-1
ASSRRDSNSPLH	TRBV3-1	TRBJ1-6
ASSLVWSKETQY	TRBV7-9	TRBJ2-5